This entry lists 14 T cell receptor beta chains sequenced from one sample in a study of T cell changes during pregnancy in multiple sclerosis (dated by TCRdb to between 2017 and 2020). Libraries were made using the immunoSEQ multiplex PCR assay. The source is immuneACCESS, and TCRdb retained only in-frame sequences with V and J called. Part of the clones is not carried over; for the studies checked, unresolved V genes explain less than half of this, and the remainder is unexplained. The sample yields more than 65,000 clones; roughly 90% were counted once. 2.5% to 3% of the sample comes from the top ten. The source was peripheral blood, collected in the first trimester of pregnancy. The source of these receptors is a female donor with multiple sclerosis, enrolled in a pregnancy study.

The chain links TRBV5-4 to TRBJ1-1, with TRBD1 as a possible D gene (6 bases). Germline CDR1 reads SGHNT; CDR2 reads YYREEE (reference sequence). This CDR3 region has 14 residues. V was cut by 4 bases and J by 0 bases, with 10 bases left in between. Here the CDR3 DNA reads TGTGCCAGCAGCCCGGGACAAATGAACACTGAAGCTTTCTTT. Its translation is CASSPGQMNTEAFF.

This chain uses TRBV4-1 with TRBJ1-5; 9 bases align to TRBD1. Germline V gene data show CDR1 as MGHRA and CDR2 as YSYEKL. Losses at the gene ends were 4 bases for V and 7 bases for J; bases not matched to a gene: 11. The CDR3 has 16 residues. The CDR3 sequence is CASSRVQGANTQPQHF. For the CDR3, the DNA is TGCGCCAGCAGCCGAGTACAGGGGGCAAATACCCAGCCCCAGCATTTT.

The V call is TRBV5-1, the J call TRBJ2-5; 8 bases align to TRBD2. V shed 0 bases and J 0 bases; nucleotides not matched to a gene: 1. The germline V gene encodes CDR1 SGHRS and CDR2 YFSETQ. The CDR3 contains 15 residues. The CDR3 loop is CASSLGTSHQETQYF. The CDR3 bases are TGCGCCAGCAGCTTGGGGACTAGCCACCAAGAGACCCAGTACTTC.

The CDR3 loop reads CASRFWNSYGYTF. The CDR3 DNA sequence: TGTGCAAGTCGCTTTTGGAACAGCTATGGCTACACCTTC. The rearrangement uses TRBV12-2 and TRBJ1-2; whether TRBD1, the table's D call, matches the DNA was not checked. TRBV12-2 constitutes a pseudogene. The CDR3 is 13 amino acids.

The chain employs TRBV7-2 and TRBJ2-5; D possibly corresponds to TRBD1 (7 bases). The CDR3 has 15 residues. Germline CDR1 is SGHTA and CDR2 is FQGNSA. Trimming shortened V by 5 bases and J by 3 bases, and 16 bases separated the two germline ends. CDR3 sequence reads: CASSRGTALKETQYF. CDR3 in DNA: TGTGCCAGCAGCCGCGGGACAGCACTTAAAGAGACCCAGTACTTC. Full variable domain (missing parts from reference TRBV7-2 and TRBJ2-5): GAGVSQSPSNKVTEKGKDVELRCDPISGHTALYWYRQSLGQGLEFLIYFQGNSAPDKSGLPSDRFSAERTGGSVSTLTIQRTQQEDSAVYLCASSRGTALKETQYFGPGTRLLVL.

The genes are TRBV2 and TRBJ1-2; no definite D call. V was clipped by 5 bases and J by 8 bases, with 21 bases between them. The CDR3 spans 15 residues. Germline CDR1 SNHLY, CDR2 FYNNEI. Here the CDR3 DNA reads TGTGCCAGCAGTTGGGATGGACCGGCAGGAGGGGGCTACACCTTC. This sequence encodes CASSWDGPAGGGYTF.

V gene TRBV11-3 combines with J gene TRBJ2-7, with D perhaps matching TRBD2 (5 bases). V lost 6 bases, J lost 2 bases, and 14 bases lay in between. Per the germline V gene, CDR1 is SGHNT and CDR2 is YENEEA. The CDR3 is 14 amino acids. In DNA form, the CDR3 reads TGTGCCAGCAGTGCCGGGCGCGGGCCCTACGAGCAGTACTTC. Its protein product is CASSAGRGPYEQYF.

This chain links TRBV7-6 with TRBJ1-3; D is ambiguous. This CDR3 is 15 amino acids long. The germline gives CDR1 SGHVS, CDR2 FNYEAQ. The V end was cut by 4 bases, the J end by 2 bases, with 12 bases between. The DNA for the CDR3 is TGTGCCAGCAGCTCTAGCCAAGGAACTGGAAACACCATATATTTT. Translation: CASSSSQGTGNTIYF.

The chain employs TRBV29-1 and TRBJ2-3; D is uncertain. The CDR3 loop spans 15 amino acids. Germline CDR1 is SQVTM and CDR2 is ANQGSEA. Trimming left V 3 bases short and J 2 bases short, with 15 bases between. CDR3 loop: CSVDPQAPLTDTQYF. Written as DNA, the CDR3 is TGCAGCGTTGACCCCCAAGCACCTCTCACAGATACGCAGTATTTT.

The V gene is TRBV9, the J gene TRBJ1-2; 7 positions agree with TRBD1. The CDR3 has 16 amino acids. The V and J ends lost 2 bases and 7 bases, in that order; junction bases with no gene match: 14. Germline V gene data show CDR1 as SGDLS and CDR2 as YYNGEE. CDR3 nucleotide sequence: TGTGCCAGCAGCGTCGGGGAAGGGGGCTCCTTAGGTGGCTACACCTTC. It codes for CASSVGEGGSLGGYTF. The full variable domain, completed using reference TRBV9 and TRBJ1-2, is DSGVTQTPKHLITATGQRVTLRCSPRSGDLSVYWYQQSLDQGLQFLIQYYNGEERAKGNILERFSAQQFPDLHSELNLSSLELGDSALYFCASSVGEGGSLGGYTFGSGTRLTVV.

The CDR3 coding sequence is TGTGCCAGCAGCGCTGAACAGGGTAATGAAAAACTGTTTTTT. The encoded protein is CASSAEQGNEKLFF. The chain links TRBV9 to TRBJ1-4; D might be TRBD1 (6 bases). V lost 3 bases and J lost 4, with 10 bases in between. This CDR3 spans 14 amino acids. Germline V lookup: CDR1 SGDLS, CDR2 YYNGEE. Complete variable domain (other parts from reference TRBV9 and TRBJ1-4): DSGVTQTPKHLITATGQRVTLRCSPRSGDLSVYWYQQSLDQGLQFLIQYYNGEERAKGNILERFSAQQFPDLHSELNLSSLELGDSALYFCASSAEQGNEKLFFGSGTQLSVL.

The V call is TRBV6-1, the J call TRBJ2-1; the D gene is possibly TRBD1 (6 bases). The germline CDR1 and CDR2 sequences are MNHNS and SASEGT. V lost 4 bases and J lost 10, with 8 bases in between. The CDR3 is 11 amino acids. CDR3 nucleotide sequence: TGTGCCAGCAGTGGCAGGGGCGAGCAGTTCTTC. Encoded protein: CASSGRGEQFF.

V usage is TRBV18 and J usage is TRBJ2-1; perhaps TRBD1 as D (5 bases). Between the trimmed V and J ends, which lost 6 bases and 9 bases, there was a span of 15 bases. Germline V gene lookup returns CDR1 KGHSH and CDR2 LQKENI. The CDR3 runs 13 residues. CDR3 sequence (DNA): TGTGCCAGCTCTACTTGGGGCGACAGTGAGCAGTTCTTC. Amino acid sequence: CASSTWGDSEQFF.

The V gene is TRBV6-1, the J gene TRBJ2-4, with D maybe TRBD2 (5 bases). Trimming took off 5 bases at V and 3 bases at J, with 14 bases between the two ends. Germline V lookup: CDR1 MNHNS, CDR2 SASEGT. This CDR3 is 15 amino acids long. The CDR3 bases are TGTGCCAGCAGTTCCCCGGGGTTGGGCAAAAACATTCAGTACTTC. Translating it yields CASSSPGLGKNIQYF.